The rows below give T cell receptor beta chains drawn from one sample of a study of cytomegalovirus exposure and HLA in healthy donors. Generated by immunoSEQ multiplex PCR, the TCRdb table keeps only in-frame clones and is missing some. The sample holds under 200,000 clones, 80% seen once. The sequencing input was PBMCs. The receptor set was obtained from a man aged 40-55 years in good health and CMV-seronegative. Both conserved end residues are part of each CDR3. Each record gives: clone size, D gene, J gene, CDR3 length, V gene, CDR3 DNA, CDR3 protein. D genes are given only for firm matches. The size entry is marked missing in some rows and otherwise reads once, few, many or a size class.

abundance: -
d_gene: -
j_gene: TRBJ2-3
len: 14
v_gene: TRBV9
CDR3nt: TGTGCCAGCAGCGTACTCGGAGACACAGATACGCAGTATTTT
CDR3aa: CASSVLGDTDTQYF

abundance: -
d_gene: TRBD2
j_gene: TRBJ2-1
len: 16
v_gene: TRBV10-2
CDR3nt: TGCGCCAGCAGTGGACTAGCGGGGGGCTCATACAATGAGCAGTTCTTC
CDR3aa: CASSGLAGGSYNEQFF

abundance: -
d_gene: -
j_gene: TRBJ2-2
len: 16
v_gene: TRBV5-1
CDR3nt: TGCGCCAGCAGCTTAACCGCGGGGCTGAGGACCGGGGAGCTGTTTTTT
CDR3aa: CASSLTAGLRTGELFF

abundance: -
d_gene: -
j_gene: TRBJ2-2
len: 15
v_gene: TRBV30
CDR3nt: TGTGCCTGGAGTGTACAAGGGAGGGGGACCGGGGAGCTGTTTTTT
CDR3aa: CAWSVQGRGTGELFF

abundance: -
d_gene: -
j_gene: TRBJ2-7
len: 14
v_gene: TRBV11-3
CDR3nt: TGTGCCAGCAGCTTAACCACAGGATCCTACGAGCAGTACTTC
CDR3aa: CASSLTTGSYEQYF

abundance: -
d_gene: -
j_gene: TRBJ1-2
len: 12
v_gene: TRBV6-1
CDR3nt: TGTGCCAGCAGTTCAGGGGTCTATGGCTACACCTTC
CDR3aa: CASSSGVYGYTF

abundance: few
d_gene: TRBD2
j_gene: TRBJ2-3
len: 19
v_gene: TRBV5-6
CDR3nt: TGTGCCAGCAGCTTGAGGGGTGGGGGGACTAGGATCCTCGCAGATACGCAGTATTTT
CDR3aa: CASSLRGGGTRILADTQYF

abundance: few
d_gene: -
j_gene: TRBJ2-3
len: 16
v_gene: TRBV5-1
CDR3nt: TGCGCCAGCAGCCAGGCGGGGAGTAGAGGCACAGATACGCAGTATTTT
CDR3aa: CASSQAGSRGTDTQYF

abundance: -
d_gene: -
j_gene: TRBJ2-7
len: 13
v_gene: TRBV7-2
CDR3nt: TGTGCCAGCAGCCCCTTCCGTTCCTACGAGCAGTACTTC
CDR3aa: CASSPFRSYEQYF

abundance: -
d_gene: -
j_gene: TRBJ2-5
len: 13
v_gene: TRBV19
CDR3nt: TGTGCCAGTAGTATAGCGGGAGCAGAGACCCAGTACTTC
CDR3aa: CASSIAGAETQYF

abundance: -
d_gene: -
j_gene: TRBJ2-6
len: 16
v_gene: TRBV6-7
CDR3nt: TGTGCCAGCAGTAACCAGGGATTCTCTGGGGCCAACGTCCTGACTTTC
CDR3aa: CASSNQGFSGANVLTF

abundance: -
d_gene: TRBD1
j_gene: TRBJ1-1
len: 15
v_gene: TRBV19
CDR3nt: TGTGCCAGTAGTATTTCCGGACAGGGTAGCACTGAAGCTTTCTTT
CDR3aa: CASSISGQGSTEAFF

abundance: few
d_gene: TRBD1
j_gene: TRBJ2-1
len: 15
v_gene: TRBV2
CDR3nt: TGTGCCAGCAGGACCGGGACAGGGGGACTAGCCGGGCAGTTCTTC
CDR3aa: CASRTGTGGLAGQFF

abundance: once
d_gene: -
j_gene: TRBJ1-1
len: 11
v_gene: TRBV6-5
CDR3nt: TGTGCCACCCTGCTGGAGAGAGAAGCTTTCTTT
CDR3aa: CATLLEREAFF

abundance: once
d_gene: TRBD2
j_gene: TRBJ2-3
len: 18
v_gene: TRBV18
CDR3nt: TGTGCCAGCTCACCCCGGGGGACTAGCGGGACGGGGACAGATACGCAGTATTTT
CDR3aa: CASSPRGTSGTGTDTQYF

abundance: few
d_gene: -
j_gene: TRBJ2-5
len: 11
v_gene: TRBV6-5
CDR3nt: TGTGCCAGCAGTACGAGAGAGACCCAGTACTTC
CDR3aa: CASSTRETQYF

abundance: -
d_gene: -
j_gene: TRBJ2-7
len: 12
v_gene: TRBV6-6
CDR3nt: TGTGCCAGCAGTTATCTAGCCTACGAGCAGTACTTC
CDR3aa: CASSYLAYEQYF

abundance: few
d_gene: TRBD2
j_gene: TRBJ2-7
len: 15
v_gene: TRBV5-1
CDR3nt: TGCGCCAGCAGCTTGTCAGGACTAGCGACTTACGAGCAGTACTTC
CDR3aa: CASSLSGLATYEQYF

abundance: few
d_gene: -
j_gene: TRBJ2-7
len: 12
v_gene: TRBV19
CDR3nt: TGTGCCACACGCCGCGGCCGGGACGAGCAGTACTTC
CDR3aa: CATRRGRDEQYF

abundance: -
d_gene: TRBD1
j_gene: TRBJ1-4
len: 14
v_gene: TRBV5-4
CDR3nt: TGTGCCAGCAGCCCGGACAGGGGGAATGAAAAACTGTTTTTT
CDR3aa: CASSPDRGNEKLFF

abundance: -
d_gene: -
j_gene: TRBJ1-1
len: 12
v_gene: TRBV14
CDR3nt: TGTGCCAGCAGCCTAAGCGGGAGGGAAGCTTTCTTT
CDR3aa: CASSLSGREAFF

abundance: few
d_gene: TRBD2
j_gene: TRBJ2-5
len: 15
v_gene: TRBV7-6
CDR3nt: TGTGCCAGCAGCTTTCAGCGGGGGGCCCAAGAGACCCAGTACTTC
CDR3aa: CASSFQRGAQETQYF

abundance: -
d_gene: -
j_gene: TRBJ2-1
len: 16
v_gene: TRBV7-9
CDR3nt: TGTGCCAGCAGCTTACCGGCCAGGGAGGAAAACAATGAGCAGTTCTTC
CDR3aa: CASSLPAREENNEQFF

abundance: -
d_gene: TRBD1
j_gene: TRBJ2-7
len: 14
v_gene: TRBV7-9
CDR3nt: TGTGCCAGCAGCTTCCGGGACAGGGTGTACGAGCAGTACTTC
CDR3aa: CASSFRDRVYEQYF

abundance: -
d_gene: TRBD1
j_gene: TRBJ2-7
len: 12
v_gene: TRBV29-1
CDR3nt: TGCAGCGTTGTTCAGGGGGCGGGAGAGCAGTACTTC
CDR3aa: CSVVQGAGEQYF

abundance: -
d_gene: TRBD2
j_gene: TRBJ2-7
len: 14
v_gene: TRBV19
CDR3nt: TGTGCCAGTAGTAATGTAGCGGGAGGGTACGAGCAGTACTTC
CDR3aa: CASSNVAGGYEQYF

abundance: -
d_gene: TRBD1
j_gene: TRBJ1-2
len: 16
v_gene: TRBV5-5
CDR3nt: TGTGCCAGCAGCGTTCTGACAGGGACTCTCTACTATGGCTACACCTTC
CDR3aa: CASSVLTGTLYYGYTF

abundance: -
d_gene: -
j_gene: TRBJ2-1
len: 15
v_gene: TRBV27
CDR3nt: TGTGCCAGCAGTTTTAGGGGTAACGAGTACAATGAGCAGTTCTTC
CDR3aa: CASSFRGNEYNEQFF

abundance: -
d_gene: TRBD1
j_gene: TRBJ2-1
len: 15
v_gene: TRBV11-3
CDR3nt: TGTGCCAGCAGCGATGGGACAGGGCTACGGAATGAGCAGTTCTTC
CDR3aa: CASSDGTGLRNEQFF

abundance: -
d_gene: TRBD2
j_gene: TRBJ2-4
len: 20
v_gene: TRBV9
CDR3nt: TGTGCCAGCAGCCCTACCCAATCCAGGGCGGGCGGGAGGACCAAAAACATTCAGTACTTC
CDR3aa: CASSPTQSRAGGRTKNIQYF

abundance: -
d_gene: TRBD1
j_gene: TRBJ2-7
len: 16
v_gene: TRBV7-9
CDR3nt: TGTGCCAGCAGCTTACGGTCTGGGACAGGTTCCTACGAGCAGTACTTC
CDR3aa: CASSLRSGTGSYEQYF

abundance: -
d_gene: -
j_gene: TRBJ2-7
len: 16
v_gene: TRBV28
CDR3nt: TGTGCCAGCAGCCCCGGAGGGCTAGCGACCTCCTACGAGCAGTACTTC
CDR3aa: CASSPGGLATSYEQYF

abundance: -
d_gene: -
j_gene: TRBJ2-5
len: 16
v_gene: TRBV23-1
CDR3nt: TGCGCCAGCAGTCAATCGTGGCAGGGGTGTTTAGAGACCCAGTACTTC
CDR3aa: CASSQSWQGCLETQYF

abundance: -
d_gene: TRBD2
j_gene: TRBJ2-1
len: 17
v_gene: TRBV7-9
CDR3nt: TGTGCCAGCAGCTTAGGCTCCGGGACTAGCGGGAGGGCCGAAGAGTTCTTC
CDR3aa: CASSLGSGTSGRAEEFF

abundance: few
d_gene: -
j_gene: TRBJ2-5
len: 15
v_gene: TRBV30
CDR3nt: TGTGCCTGGATGGTGGGTAGGAGCCTCCGGGAGACCCAGTACTTC
CDR3aa: CAWMVGRSLRETQYF

abundance: -
d_gene: -
j_gene: TRBJ2-4
len: 13
v_gene: TRBV7-2
CDR3nt: TGTGCCAGCAGCTTGATAGCGCGAAACATTCAGTACTTC
CDR3aa: CASSLIARNIQYF

abundance: -
d_gene: -
j_gene: TRBJ2-3
len: 13
v_gene: TRBV27
CDR3nt: TGTGCCAGCAGTCACACCCGCACAGATACGCAGTATTTT
CDR3aa: CASSHTRTDTQYF

abundance: -
d_gene: TRBD1
j_gene: TRBJ1-2
len: 14
v_gene: TRBV6-5
CDR3nt: TGTGCCAGCAGCCTAACCGACAGGGGCTATGGCTACACCTTC
CDR3aa: CASSLTDRGYGYTF

abundance: -
d_gene: -
j_gene: TRBJ2-2
len: 14
v_gene: TRBV10-3
CDR3nt: TGTGCCATCAGTGAGTCACGGGGAATGGGGGAGCTGTTTTTT
CDR3aa: CAISESRGMGELFF

abundance: -
d_gene: -
j_gene: TRBJ2-1
len: 15
v_gene: TRBV7-2
CDR3nt: TGTGCCAGCAGTTTCCCAAGGGCGGGATACAATGAGCAGTTCTTC
CDR3aa: CASSFPRAGYNEQFF

abundance: -
d_gene: TRBD2
j_gene: TRBJ2-1
len: 15
v_gene: TRBV6-1
CDR3nt: TGTGCCAGCAGTGGAACTAGCGGAGGCTACAATGAGCAGTTCTTC
CDR3aa: CASSGTSGGYNEQFF

abundance: few
d_gene: -
j_gene: TRBJ1-3
len: 16
v_gene: TRBV30
CDR3nt: TGTGCCTGGAGTGTGGTCGGTGTAGTCGTTGGAAACACCATATATTTT
CDR3aa: CAWSVVGVVVGNTIYF

abundance: -
d_gene: TRBD2
j_gene: TRBJ2-1
len: 15
v_gene: TRBV7-3
CDR3nt: TGTGCCAGCAGCTCCCTAGCGGGAGTCTACAATGAGCAGTTCTTC
CDR3aa: CASSSLAGVYNEQFF

abundance: -
d_gene: TRBD1
j_gene: TRBJ1-4
len: 14
v_gene: TRBV10-3
CDR3nt: TGTGCCATCAGTAAGGACAGGGGGAATGAAAAACTGTTTTTT
CDR3aa: CAISKDRGNEKLFF

abundance: -
d_gene: -
j_gene: TRBJ2-1
len: 13
v_gene: TRBV11-3
CDR3nt: TGTGCCAGCAGCTTATCCCGGGACAATGAGCAGTTCTTC
CDR3aa: CASSLSRDNEQFF

abundance: -
d_gene: -
j_gene: TRBJ2-7
len: 13
v_gene: TRBV11-2
CDR3nt: TGTGCCAGCAGCTTAGTAGGTGGGCACGAGCAGTACTTC
CDR3aa: CASSLVGGHEQYF

abundance: -
d_gene: TRBD1
j_gene: TRBJ2-3
len: 18
v_gene: TRBV11-2
CDR3nt: TGTGCCAGCAGCTTAGTGAGGGGATACCGAGACAGGGAAAAGTTGCAGTATTTT
CDR3aa: CASSLVRGYRDREKLQYF

abundance: -
d_gene: TRBD1
j_gene: TRBJ1-6
len: 14
v_gene: TRBV7-9
CDR3nt: TGTGCCAGCAGGCCATCGACAGGGGGTTCACCCCTCCACTTT
CDR3aa: CASRPSTGGSPLHF

abundance: -
d_gene: TRBD1
j_gene: TRBJ2-7
len: 15
v_gene: TRBV9
CDR3nt: TGTGCCAGCAGCGTGGACGGGACAGGTACGCTCGAGCAGTACTTC
CDR3aa: CASSVDGTGTLEQYF

abundance: -
d_gene: TRBD2
j_gene: TRBJ2-1
len: 21
v_gene: TRBV9
CDR3nt: TGTGCCAGCAGCGTAGGGGTTGTTGGGACTAGCGGGAGAGCGCCTGTCAATGAGCAGTTCTTC
CDR3aa: CASSVGVVGTSGRAPVNEQFF

abundance: once
d_gene: -
j_gene: TRBJ2-5
len: 15
v_gene: TRBV19
CDR3nt: TGTGCCAGTAGTATAATTTCGAGTAGACAAGAGACCCAGTACTTC
CDR3aa: CASSIISSRQETQYF

abundance: -
d_gene: TRBD2
j_gene: TRBJ2-1
len: 14
v_gene: TRBV5-1
CDR3nt: TGCGCCAGCGAGTTGGGCGGGAGGGCCAATGAGCAGTTCTTC
CDR3aa: CASELGGRANEQFF

abundance: -
d_gene: -
j_gene: TRBJ2-3
len: 11
v_gene: TRBV20-1
CDR3nt: TGCAGTGCTCGGAGGGGACATACGCAGTATTTT
CDR3aa: CSARRGHTQYF

abundance: -
d_gene: TRBD2
j_gene: TRBJ2-4
len: 17
v_gene: TRBV30
CDR3nt: TGTGCCTGGAGTACGGCTAGCTCGGGCGGGAGACCAAACATTCAGTACTTC
CDR3aa: CAWSTASSGGRPNIQYF

abundance: -
d_gene: TRBD1
j_gene: TRBJ1-1
len: 12
v_gene: TRBV5-1
CDR3nt: TGCGCCAGCAGCGAAGGGACAGGAGGGGCTTTCTTT
CDR3aa: CASSEGTGGAFF

abundance: -
d_gene: TRBD2
j_gene: TRBJ2-3
len: 16
v_gene: TRBV18
CDR3nt: TGTGCCAGCTCACCATCGGCGCGGGGGTTCGCAGATACGCAGTATTTT
CDR3aa: CASSPSARGFADTQYF

abundance: -
d_gene: -
j_gene: TRBJ1-5
len: 15
v_gene: TRBV7-2
CDR3nt: TGTGCCAGCAGCTTATTCTTGGGGGGTTCTCAGCCCCAGCATTTT
CDR3aa: CASSLFLGGSQPQHF

abundance: -
d_gene: TRBD2
j_gene: TRBJ2-2
len: 20
v_gene: TRBV2
CDR3nt: TGTGCCAGCAGTGTGAGTCTAGCGGGAGAAAAGGAGCTTGGTACCGGGGAGCTGTTTTTT
CDR3aa: CASSVSLAGEKELGTGELFF